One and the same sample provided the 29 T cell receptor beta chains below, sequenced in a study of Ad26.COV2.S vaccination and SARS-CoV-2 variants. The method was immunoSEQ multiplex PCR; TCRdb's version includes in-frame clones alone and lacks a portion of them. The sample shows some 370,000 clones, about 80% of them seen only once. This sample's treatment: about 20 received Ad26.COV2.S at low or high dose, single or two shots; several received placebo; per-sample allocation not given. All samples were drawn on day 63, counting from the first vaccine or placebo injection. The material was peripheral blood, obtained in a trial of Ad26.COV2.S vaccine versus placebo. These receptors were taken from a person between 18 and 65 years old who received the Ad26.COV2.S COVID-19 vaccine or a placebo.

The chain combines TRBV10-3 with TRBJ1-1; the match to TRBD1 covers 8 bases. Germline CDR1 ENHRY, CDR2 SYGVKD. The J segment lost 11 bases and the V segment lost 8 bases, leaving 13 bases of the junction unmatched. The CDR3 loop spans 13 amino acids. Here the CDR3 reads CAIFRRGRLEAFF. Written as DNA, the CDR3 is TGTGCCATCTTCCGCAGGGGGCGTTTGGAGGCTTTCTTT.

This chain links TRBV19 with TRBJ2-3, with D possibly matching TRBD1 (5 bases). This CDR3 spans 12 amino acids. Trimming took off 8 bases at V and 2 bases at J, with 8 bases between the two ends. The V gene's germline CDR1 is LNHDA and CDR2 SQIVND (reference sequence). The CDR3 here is CASGHSTDTQYF. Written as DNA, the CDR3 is TGTGCCAGTGGACATTCCACAGATACGCAGTATTTT. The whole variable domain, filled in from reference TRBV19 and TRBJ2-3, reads DGGITQSPKYLFRKEGQNVTLSCEQNLNHDAMYWYRQDPGQGLRLIYYSQIVNDFQKGDIAEGYSVSREKKESFPLTVTSAQKNPTAFYLCASGHSTDTQYFGPGTRLTVL.

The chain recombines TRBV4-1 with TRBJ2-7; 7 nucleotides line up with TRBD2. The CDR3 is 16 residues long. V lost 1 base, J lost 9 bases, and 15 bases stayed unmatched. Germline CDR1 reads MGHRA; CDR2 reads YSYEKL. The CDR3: CASSQAPGGLRGGQYF. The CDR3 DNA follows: TGCGCCAGCAGCCAAGCACCGGGAGGCCTGCGGGGAGGGCAGTACTTC.

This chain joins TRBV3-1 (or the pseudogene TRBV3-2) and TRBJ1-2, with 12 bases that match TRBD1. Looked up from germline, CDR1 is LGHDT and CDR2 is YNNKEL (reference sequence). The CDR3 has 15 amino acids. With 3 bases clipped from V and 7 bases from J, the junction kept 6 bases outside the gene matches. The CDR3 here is CASSQGGTGGSGYTF. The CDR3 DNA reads TGTGCCAGCAGCCAGGGAGGGACAGGGGGCAGTGGCTACACCTTC.

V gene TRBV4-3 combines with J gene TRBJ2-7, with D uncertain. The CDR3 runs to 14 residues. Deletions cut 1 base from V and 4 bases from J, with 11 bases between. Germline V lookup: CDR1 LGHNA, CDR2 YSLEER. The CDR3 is CASSQGANTYEQYF. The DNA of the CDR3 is TGCGCCAGCAGCCAAGGAGCCAATACATACGAGCAGTACTTC.

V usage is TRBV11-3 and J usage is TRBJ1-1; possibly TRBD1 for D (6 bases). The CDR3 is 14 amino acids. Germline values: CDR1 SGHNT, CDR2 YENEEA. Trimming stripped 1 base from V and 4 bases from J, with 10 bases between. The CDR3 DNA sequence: TGTGCCAGCAGCTTAGTAGGGGGGCCCACTGAAGCTTTCTTT. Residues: CASSLVGGPTEAFF. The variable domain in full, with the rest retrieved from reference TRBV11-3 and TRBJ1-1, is EAGVVQSPRYKIIEKKQPVAFWCNPISGHNTLYWYLQNLGQGPELLIRYENEEAVDDSQLPKDRFSAERLKGVDSTLKIQPAELGDSAVYLCASSLVGGPTEAFFGQGTRLTVV.

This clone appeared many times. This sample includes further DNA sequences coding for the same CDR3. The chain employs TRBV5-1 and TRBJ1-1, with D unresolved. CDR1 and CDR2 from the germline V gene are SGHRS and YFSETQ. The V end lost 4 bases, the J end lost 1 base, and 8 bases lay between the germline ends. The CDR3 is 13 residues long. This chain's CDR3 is CASSPDGNTEAFF. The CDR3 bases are TGCGCCAGCAGCCCCGACGGGAACACTGAAGCTTTCTTT.

The CDR3 region is CASRMGLAGGPKAGELFF. In DNA, the CDR3 is TGTGCCAGCAGGATGGGACTAGCGGGAGGGCCTAAAGCCGGGGAGCTGTTTTTT. V gene TRBV11-3 combines with J gene TRBJ2-2; 16 positions match TRBD2. V shed 6 bases, J shed 6 bases, and the junction held 10 bases outside the gene matches. Germline values: CDR1 SGHNT, CDR2 YENEEA. This CDR3 has 18 amino acids.

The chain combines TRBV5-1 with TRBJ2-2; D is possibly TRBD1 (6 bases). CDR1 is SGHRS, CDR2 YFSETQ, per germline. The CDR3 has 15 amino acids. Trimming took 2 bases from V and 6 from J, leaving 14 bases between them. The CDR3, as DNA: TGCGCCAGCAGCTTCTCCTCTGGGGGCGCCGGGGAGCTGTTTTTT. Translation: CASSFSSGGAGELFF.

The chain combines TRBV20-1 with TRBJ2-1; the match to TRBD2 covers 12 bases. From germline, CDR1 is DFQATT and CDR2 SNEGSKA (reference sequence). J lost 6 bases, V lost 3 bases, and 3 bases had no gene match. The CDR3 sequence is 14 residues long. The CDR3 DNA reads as TGCAGTGCTAGTGGACTAGCGGGGCTCAATGAGCAGTTCTTC. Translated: CSASGLAGLNEQFF.

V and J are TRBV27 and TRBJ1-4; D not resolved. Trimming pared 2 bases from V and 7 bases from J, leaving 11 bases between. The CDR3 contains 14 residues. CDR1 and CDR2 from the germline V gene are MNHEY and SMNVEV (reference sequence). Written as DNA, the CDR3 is TGTGCCAGCAGTTTACAAATAGGCGGTGAAAAACTGTTTTTT. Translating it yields CASSLQIGGEKLFF.

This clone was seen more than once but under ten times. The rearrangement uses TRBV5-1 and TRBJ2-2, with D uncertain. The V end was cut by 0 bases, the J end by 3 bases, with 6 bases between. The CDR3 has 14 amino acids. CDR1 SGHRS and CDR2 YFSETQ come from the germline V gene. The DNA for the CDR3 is TGCGCCAGCAGCTTGGTGGAATACACCGGGGAGCTGTTTTTT. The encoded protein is CASSLVEYTGELFF.

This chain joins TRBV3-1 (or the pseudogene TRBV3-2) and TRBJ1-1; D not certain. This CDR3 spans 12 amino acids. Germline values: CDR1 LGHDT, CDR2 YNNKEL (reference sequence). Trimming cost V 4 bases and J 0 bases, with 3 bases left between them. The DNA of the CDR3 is TGTGCCAGCAGCCGGGTGAACACTGAAGCTTTCTTT. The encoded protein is CASSRVNTEAFF.

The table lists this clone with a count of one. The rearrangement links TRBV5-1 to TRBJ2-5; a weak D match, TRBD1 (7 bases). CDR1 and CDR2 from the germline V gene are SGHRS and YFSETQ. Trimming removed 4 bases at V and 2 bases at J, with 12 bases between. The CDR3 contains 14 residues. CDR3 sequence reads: CASSGGTVQETQYF. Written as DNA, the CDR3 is TGCGCCAGCAGCGGGGGGACAGTACAAGAGACCCAGTACTTC.

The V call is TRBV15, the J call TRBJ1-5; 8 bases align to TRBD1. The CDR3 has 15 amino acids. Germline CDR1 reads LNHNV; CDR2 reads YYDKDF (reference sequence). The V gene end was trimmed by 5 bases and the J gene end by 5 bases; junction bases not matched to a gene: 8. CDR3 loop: CATSGFDRGYQPQHF. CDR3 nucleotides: TGTGCCACCAGCGGTTTCGACAGGGGTTATCAGCCCCAGCATTTT.

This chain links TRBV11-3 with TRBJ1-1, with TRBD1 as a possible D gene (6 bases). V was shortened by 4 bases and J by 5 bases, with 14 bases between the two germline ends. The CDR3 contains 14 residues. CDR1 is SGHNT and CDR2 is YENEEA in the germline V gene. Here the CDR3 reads CASSYPGAGTEAFF. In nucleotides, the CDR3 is TGTGCCAGCAGCTACCCAGGGGCAGGGACTGAAGCTTTCTTT.

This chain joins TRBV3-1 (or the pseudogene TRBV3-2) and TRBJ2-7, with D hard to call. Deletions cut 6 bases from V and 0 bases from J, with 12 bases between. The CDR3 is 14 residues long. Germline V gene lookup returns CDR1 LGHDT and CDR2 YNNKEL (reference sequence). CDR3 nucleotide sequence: TGTGCCAGCAGATTGACCGCTAGCTCCTACGAGCAGTACTTC. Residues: CASRLTASSYEQYF.

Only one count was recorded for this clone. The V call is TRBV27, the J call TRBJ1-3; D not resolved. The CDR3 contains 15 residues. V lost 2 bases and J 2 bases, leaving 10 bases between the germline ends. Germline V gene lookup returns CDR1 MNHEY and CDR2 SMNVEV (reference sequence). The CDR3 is CASSLNWGTGNTIYF. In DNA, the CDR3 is TGTGCCAGCAGTTTAAACTGGGGTACTGGAAACACCATATATTTT.

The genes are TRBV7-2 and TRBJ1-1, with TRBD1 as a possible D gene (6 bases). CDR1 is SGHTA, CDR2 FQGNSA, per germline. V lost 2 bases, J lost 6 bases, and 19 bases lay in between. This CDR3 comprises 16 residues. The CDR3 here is CASSLPGTTLSAEAFF. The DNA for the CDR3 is TGTGCCAGCAGCTTACCCGGGACAACCCTTAGCGCTGAAGCTTTCTTT.

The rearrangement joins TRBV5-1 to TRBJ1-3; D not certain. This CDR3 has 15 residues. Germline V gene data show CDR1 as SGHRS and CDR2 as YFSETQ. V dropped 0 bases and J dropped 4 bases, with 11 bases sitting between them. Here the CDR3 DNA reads TGCGCCAGCAGCTTGGCCGGGGAGGCGGGAAACACCATATATTTT. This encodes CASSLAGEAGNTIYF.

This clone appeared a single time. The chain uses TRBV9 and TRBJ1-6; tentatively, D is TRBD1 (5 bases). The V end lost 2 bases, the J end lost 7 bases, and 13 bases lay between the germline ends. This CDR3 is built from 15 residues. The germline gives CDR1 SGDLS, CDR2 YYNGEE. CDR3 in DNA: TGTGCCAGCAGCGTGGGATCCCGACAGAATTCACCCCTCCACTTT. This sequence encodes CASSVGSRQNSPLHF.

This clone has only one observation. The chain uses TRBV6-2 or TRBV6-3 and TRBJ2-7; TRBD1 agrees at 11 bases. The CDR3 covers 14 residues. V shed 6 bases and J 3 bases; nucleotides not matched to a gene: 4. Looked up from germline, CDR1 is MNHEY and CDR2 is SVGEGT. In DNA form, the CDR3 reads TGTGCCAGCAGCTCCGGGACAGGGGGCTACGAGCAGTACTTC. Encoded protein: CASSSGTGGYEQYF.

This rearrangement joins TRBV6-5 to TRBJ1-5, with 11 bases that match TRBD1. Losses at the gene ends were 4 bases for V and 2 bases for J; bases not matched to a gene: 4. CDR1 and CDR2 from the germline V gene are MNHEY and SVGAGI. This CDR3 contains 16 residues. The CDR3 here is CASSSDRGLGNQPQHF. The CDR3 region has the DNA TGTGCCAGCAGTTCGGACAGGGGGCTCGGCAATCAGCCCCAGCATTTT.

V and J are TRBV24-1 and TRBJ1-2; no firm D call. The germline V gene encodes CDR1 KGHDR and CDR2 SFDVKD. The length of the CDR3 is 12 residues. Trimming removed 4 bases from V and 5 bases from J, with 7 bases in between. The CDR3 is CATSEPGYGYTF. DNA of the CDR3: TGTGCCACCAGTGAACCAGGATATGGCTACACCTTC.

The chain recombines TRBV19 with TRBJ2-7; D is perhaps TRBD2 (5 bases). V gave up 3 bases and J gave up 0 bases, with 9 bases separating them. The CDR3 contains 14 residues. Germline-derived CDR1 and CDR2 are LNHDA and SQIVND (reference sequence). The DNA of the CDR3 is TGTGCCAGTAGTATTCTGGGGAGCTCCTACGAGCAGTACTTC. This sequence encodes CASSILGSSYEQYF.

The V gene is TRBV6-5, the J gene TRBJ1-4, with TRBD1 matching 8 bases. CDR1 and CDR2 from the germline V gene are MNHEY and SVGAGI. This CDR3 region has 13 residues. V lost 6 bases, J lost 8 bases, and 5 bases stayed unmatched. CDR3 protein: CASRDREYEKLFF. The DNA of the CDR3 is TGTGCCAGCAGGGACAGGGAATACGAAAAACTGTTTTTT.

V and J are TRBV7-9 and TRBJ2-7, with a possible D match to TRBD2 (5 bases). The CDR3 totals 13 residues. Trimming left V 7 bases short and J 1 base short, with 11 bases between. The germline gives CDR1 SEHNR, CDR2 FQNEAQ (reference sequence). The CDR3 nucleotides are TGTGCCAGCACCAAATCGGGATCCTACGAGCAGTACTTC. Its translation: CASTKSGSYEQYF.

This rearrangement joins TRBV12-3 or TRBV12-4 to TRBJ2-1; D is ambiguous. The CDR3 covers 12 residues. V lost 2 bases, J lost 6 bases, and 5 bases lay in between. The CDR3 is CASSLQSNEQFF. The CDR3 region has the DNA TGTGCCAGCAGTTTACAGAGCAATGAGCAGTTCTTC.

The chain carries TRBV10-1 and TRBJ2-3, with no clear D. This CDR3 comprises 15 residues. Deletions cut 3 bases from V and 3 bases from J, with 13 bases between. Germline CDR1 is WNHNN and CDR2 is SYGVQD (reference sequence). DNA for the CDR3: TGCGCCAGCAGTGACTGGCGGAATAATACAGATACGCAGTATTTT. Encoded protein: CASSDWRNNTDTQYF.